The 4 T cell receptor beta chains below come from one sample, sequenced in a study of control samples from healthy donors and cancer patients. Only in-frame clones appear in the TCRdb table, and some are missing; sequencing was by immunoSEQ multiplex PCR. Of over 150,000 clones listed, roughly 95% are singletons. The sample was blood. Receptors were obtained from a woman in her twenties or thirties in good health.

This chain links TRBV7-9 with TRBJ1-2; D gene unclear. CDR3 length equals 14 residues. The germline CDR1 and CDR2 sequences are SEHNR and FQNEAQ (reference sequence). Trimming shortened V by 1 base and J by 5 bases, and 11 bases separated the two germline ends. CDR3 protein: CASSLGVQIYGYTF. The CDR3, as DNA: TGTGCCAGCAGCTTAGGGGTACAGATTTATGGCTACACCTTC.

This clone is a singleton in its sample. V and J are TRBV6-2 or TRBV6-3 and TRBJ2-7; TRBD1 aligns across 9 bases. V gave up 4 bases and J gave up 3 bases; unmatched junction bases: 1. CDR1 and CDR2 (germline): MNHEY, SVGEGT. This CDR3 contains 13 residues. Written as DNA, the CDR3 is TGTGCCAGCAGTTGGGGACAGGGCTACGAGCAGTACTTC. Protein product: CASSWGQGYEQYF.

This clone was observed once. The CDR3 here is CATSDFSGRGGDEQFF. CDR3 bases: TGTGCCACCAGTGATTTCTCGGGACGAGGAGGCGATGAGCAGTTCTTC. The V gene is TRBV24-1, the J gene TRBJ2-1; either TRBD1 or TRBD2 may supply D (5 bases each). Germline CDR1 and CDR2: KGHDR and SFDVKD. V lost 1 base to trimming and J lost 8 bases, with 17 bases between them. The CDR3 spans 16 residues.

In its sample, this clone was seen once. CDR3 DNA: TGCAGCGGGGGGCAGGGGACTAACTATGGCTACACCTTC. Amino acid sequence: CSGGQGTNYGYTF. The chain is built from TRBV29-1 and TRBJ1-2; the D gene is possibly TRBD1 (6 bases). This CDR3 contains 13 residues. V was shortened by 7 bases and J by 0 bases, with 12 bases between the two germline ends. Germline V gene lookup returns CDR1 SQVTM and CDR2 ANQGSEA.